Below, 5 T cell receptor beta chains from the same sample are listed, as sequenced in a study of cytomegalovirus exposure and HLA in healthy donors. Both 60 Vbeta primers and 13 Jbeta primers went into the PCR. Sequencing was performed with immunoSEQ multiplex PCR; in TCRdb, only in-frame clones are kept and a portion is missing. Of about 140,000 clones in the sample, around four fifths were seen once. Sequencing was performed on PBMCs. These receptor sequences come from a man between 25 and 39 years old in good health and CMV-seronegative.

As to this clone: One end of the junction fails to match germline, which may point to a read error. The rearrangement links TRBV28 to TRBJ2-7, with TRBD1 as a possible D gene (6 bases). This CDR3 spans 12 amino acids. CDR1 is MDHEN and CDR2 is SYDVKM in the germline V gene. CDR3 sequence (DNA): TGTGCCAGCAGTTTACCCCAGGGGCGGTTTTCCTTC. It encodes CASSLPQGRFSF.

V and J are TRBV7-8 and TRBJ1-5; D remains ambiguous. The CDR3 has 12 residues. Trimming pared 4 bases from V and 3 bases from J, leaving 4 bases between. The germline CDR1 and CDR2 sequences are SGHVS and FQNEAQ. The CDR3 DNA sequence: TGTGCCAGCAGCTGGCCCAATCAGCCCCAGCATTTT. This sequence encodes CASSWPNQPQHF.

The V and J genes are TRBV29-1 and TRBJ1-2; 7 bases line up with TRBD1. Germline values: CDR1 SQVTM, CDR2 ANQGSEA. The CDR3 runs 14 residues. V dropped 4 bases and J dropped 8; count of bases not matched to a gene: 13. CDR3 residues: CSVGTSQGQKGYTF. CDR3 DNA: TGCAGCGTTGGAACCTCACAGGGGCAGAAAGGCTACACCTTC.

This clone showed up just a few times. The J gene is TRBJ1-1, the V gene TRBV5-6; a possible D gene is TRBD1 (6 bases). From germline, CDR1 is SGHDT and CDR2 YYEEEE. V lost 1 base and J 11 bases, leaving 15 bases between the germline ends. This CDR3 comprises 13 residues. The CDR3: CASSLTQTGGAFF. CDR3 sequence (DNA): TGTGCCAGCAGCTTGACTCAGACAGGCGGTGCTTTCTTT.

V usage is TRBV2 and J usage is TRBJ1-2; D is possibly TRBD1 (5 bases). Trimming removed 5 bases at V and 4 bases at J, with 11 bases between. The CDR3 spans 13 residues. Germline CDR1 SNHLY, CDR2 FYNNEI. CDR3 nucleotide sequence: TGTGCCAGCAGTACTACAGGCGTCTATGGCTACACCTTC. Protein product: CASSTTGVYGYTF. The full variable domain, completed using reference TRBV2 and TRBJ1-2, is EPEVTQTPSHQVTQMGQEVILRCVPISNHLYFYWYRQILGQKVEFLVSFYNNEISEKSEIFDDQFSVERPDGSNFTLKIRSTKLEDSAMYFCASSTTGVYGYTFGSGTRLTVV.